This TCR beta chain emerged from a study of human T cells and chemical hapten exposure. TCRdb re-analysed the RACE reads in MiXCR, keeping a single row per CDR3 protein. The table has roughly 80,000 distinct CDR3 sequences, about 10% seen once. The junction had 9 bases not matched to a gene; V was cut back by 7 bases and J by 3 bases. The CDR3 totals 17 residues. Looked up from germline, CDR1 is LNHDA and CDR2 is SQIVND (reference sequence). The time point was: patch test 1, 2 weeks after DPC sensitization. Indicated treatment: therapeutic diphenylcyclopropenone sensitization with weekly scalp DPC. This clonotype has just a few counts.

This clonotype was obtained from a woman between 50 and 59 years old with alopecia areata. Some clones in this sample may be carry-over from other donors' samples. Sequencing was performed on whole blood, taken in connection with sensitization to the hapten diphenylcyclopropenone (DPC). The chain employs TRBV19 and TRBJ2-1; 13 bases agree with TRBD2. CDR3 nucleotides: TGTGCCAGTACCTCACTAGCGGGAGGGCCTTACTACAATGAGCAGTTCTTC. This sequence encodes CASTSLAGGPYYNEQFF.